This TCR beta chain was documented in a study of T cells after yellow fever vaccination. Study findings and constraints: Subsequent to the booster, the majority of primary-vaccination clones reappeared (under 98% CD4, 70% to 90% CD8). A weaker but faster secondary response was observed, peaking on day 5 versus 15.

CDR1 SGHTA and CDR2 FQGNSA come from the germline V gene. Trimming took off 4 bases at V and 7 bases at J, with 11 bases between the two ends. The CDR3 has 12 amino acids. Making TCR cDNA involved 5'RACE template switching, which added UMIs and a universal primer site. MiXCR, run by TCRdb on the 5' RACE reads, gives a single entry per CDR3 protein. This table has fewer than 400,000 distinct CDR3 sequences, about 6% appearing once. This clonotype was counted between two and nine times. Its antigen is unidentified. The sample here was PBMCs, taken 5 days after the yellow fever booster vaccination. This TCR came from a man younger than 40 who received the YFV17D yellow fever vaccine. J is TRBJ2-7 and V is TRBV7-2, with D unclear. DNA for the CDR3: TGTGCCAGCAGCTCCGCTAGGCAGGAGCAGTACTTC. The encoded protein is CASSSARQEQYF.